This T cell receptor (beta chain) came from a study of cytomegalovirus exposure and HLA in healthy donors. Study-level findings and limits: Whilst most TCR sequences proved rare, a subset of public TCRs occurred across many donors.

As for this clone: Antigen unknown.

Amplification used 60 Vbeta primers and 13 Jbeta primers. TCRdb keeps only in-frame clones here, not all; method: immunoSEQ multiplex PCR. Of around 160,000 clones listed, 77% were seen once; the top ten hold 2.6%. Donors in the study were healthy people who gave bone marrow. Trimming pared 0 bases from V and 5 bases from J, leaving 12 bases between. The germline gives CDR1 SGHRS, CDR2 YFSETQ. This CDR3 has 14 residues. This clonotype was obtained from a woman aged 40 to 50 in good health and CMV-seropositive. The J gene is TRBJ2-7, the V gene TRBV5-1, with D perhaps matching TRBD1 (6 bases). Material: PBMCs. CDR3 nucleotides: TGCGCCAGCAGCTTGGAACAGGGCGAGAACGAGCAGTACTTC. This encodes CASSLEQGENEQYF. The whole variable domain, remainder taken from reference TRBV5-1 and TRBJ2-7, is KAGVTQTPRYLIKTRGQQVTLSCSPISGHRSVSWYQQTPGQGLQFLFEYFSETQRNKGNFPGRFSGRQFSNSRSEMNVSTLELGDSALYLCASSLEQGENEQYFGPGTRLTVT.